This T cell receptor beta chain was retrieved from a study of blood T cell repertoires in COVID-19. Generated by immunoSEQ multiplex PCR, the TCRdb table keeps only in-frame clones and is missing some. The sample has around 210,000 clones; 85% to 90% are singletons. Germline V gene sequence: CDR1 SGHNT, CDR2 YENEEA. The CDR3 length is 11 residues. With 0 bases removed from V and 10 bases from J, the gap between germline ends came to 6 bases. Sequenced input: peripheral blood. This chain uses TRBV11-3 with TRBJ1-1; the D gene is possibly TRBD1 (5 bases). The sequence derives from an older woman with acute or convalescent COVID-19. The CDR3 nucleotides read TGTGCCAGCAGCTTAGAAGGGGCAGCTTTCTTT. Protein sequence: CASSLEGAAFF.